Shown below are 28 T cell receptor beta chains from a single sample sequenced in a study of early T cells in non-severe SARS-CoV-2 infection. TCRdb analysed the 5' RACE reads with MiXCR anew, one entry per CDR3 protein. This sample has about 50,000 distinct CDR3 sequences, with about 16% found just once. The source material was whole blood, sampled at baseline. The receptors stem from an adult who was a healthcare worker with PCR-confirmed SARS-CoV-2 infection or an uninfected control (not recorded which).

This clonotype was seen only a few times. The chain has TRBV20-1 and TRBJ2-2, with a tentative D call TRBD1 (6 bases). The V end was cut by 6 bases, the J end by 0 bases, with 17 bases between. The germline V gene encodes CDR1 DFQATT and CDR2 SNEGSKA (reference sequence). The CDR3 spans 16 residues. This CDR3 reads CSARGLRRTNTGELFF. CDR3 bases: TGCAGTGCCAGGGGCCTCAGGAGGACGAACACCGGGGAGCTGTTTTTT.

V gene TRBV19 combines with J gene TRBJ1-5, with D tentatively TRBD1 (6 bases). Germline CDR1 is LNHDA and CDR2 is SQIVND (reference sequence). The CDR3 runs to 15 residues. The V end lost 4 bases, the J end lost 2 bases, and 12 bases lay between the germline ends. CDR3 in DNA: TGTGCCAGTAGTACAGGGGCGAGAGGCAATCAGCCCCAGCATTTT. This codes for CASSTGARGNQPQHF.

This clonotype was seen a few times. V gene TRBV28 combines with J gene TRBJ2-1; D uncertain. Looked up from germline, CDR1 is MDHEN and CDR2 is SYDVKM. V was pared by 6 bases and J by 3 bases, with 18 bases between. This CDR3 comprises 16 residues. The CDR3 sequence is CASSPFIRDFYNEQFF. The CDR3, as DNA: TGTGCCAGCAGCCCCTTCATAAGAGACTTCTACAATGAGCAGTTCTTC.

V is TRBV7-6 and J is TRBJ2-3; TRBD2 aligns across 8 bases. Germline V gene data show CDR1 as SGHVS and CDR2 as FNYEAQ. This CDR3 has 15 residues. Trimming took 4 bases from V and 2 from J; bases not matched to a gene: 5. CDR3 DNA: TGTGCCAGCAGCTCAGCGGGGGCCCCCACAGATACGCAGTATTTT. It encodes CASSSAGAPTDTQYF.

This clonotype was recorded many times. J is TRBJ2-1 and V is TRBV3-1; D gene unclear. The CDR3 is 14 residues long. In germline, CDR1 is LGHDT, CDR2 YNNKEL (reference sequence). V dropped 2 bases and J dropped 2 bases, with 7 bases sitting between them. The CDR3 loop reads CASSQLWPYNEQFF. The CDR3 nucleotides read TGTGCCAGCAGCCAACTGTGGCCCTACAATGAGCAGTTCTTC.

V gene TRBV12-3 or TRBV12-4 combines with J gene TRBJ2-1; no reliable D call. The CDR3 is 11 residues long. The V gene lost 6 bases and the J gene lost 10 bases, with 10 bases spanning the gap. CDR3 coding DNA: TGTGCCAGCAGCCCTGGTTGGGAGCAGTTCTTC. It codes for CASSPGWEQFF.

V gene TRBV20-1 combines with J gene TRBJ2-5; TRBD2 matches 7 bases. Trimming at V came to 6 bases and at J to 4 bases, leaving 14 bases not matched to a gene. From germline, CDR1 is DFQATT and CDR2 SNEGSKA (reference sequence). The CDR3 is 15 residues long. The CDR3 nucleotides read TGCAGTGCCCGGGAAGGGTCGGGAGGAATAGAGACCCAGTACTTC. Residues: CSAREGSGGIETQYF.

This clonotype was seen more than once but under ten times. CDR3 sequence (DNA): TGTGCCAGCTCACCCGGTGAGGGGGGGAATCAGCCCCAGCATTTT. It encodes CASSPGEGGNQPQHF. The chain carries TRBV18 and TRBJ1-5, with D perhaps matching TRBD1 (6 bases). V gave up 3 bases and J gave up 4 bases, with 13 bases separating them. Germline V gives CDR1 KGHSH, CDR2 LQKENI. CDR3 length: 15 amino acids.

V gene TRBV2 combines with J gene TRBJ2-3; D uncertain. The CDR3 runs 15 residues. V was cut by 6 bases and J by 3 bases, with 16 bases left in between. The V gene's germline CDR1 is SNHLY and CDR2 FYNNEI. The CDR3 coding sequence is TGTGCCAGCAGGATTCTAGGTGGCCGGACAGATACGCAGTATTTT. Translated: CASRILGGRTDTQYF.

The chain employs TRBV18 and TRBJ2-1, with 8 positions matching TRBD1. The V gene's germline CDR1 is KGHSH and CDR2 LQKENI. The ends lost 3 bases at V and 8 bases at J; junction bases unmatched: 3. The CDR3 has 13 amino acids. The CDR3 region has the DNA TGTGCCAGCTCACCGGACAGGGAGGATGAGCAGTTCTTC. It yields the protein CASSPDREDEQFF. Full variable domain (missing parts from reference TRBV18 and TRBJ2-1): NAGVMQNPRHLVRRRGQEARLRCSPMKGHSHVYWYRQLPEEGLKFMVYLQKENIIDESGMPKERFSAEFPKEGPSILRIQQVVRGDSAAYFCASSPDREDEQFFGPGTRLTVL.

This clonotype occurred a few times. This chain links TRBV18 with TRBJ1-2; D is possibly TRBD1 (6 bases). The CDR3 is 16 residues long. Between the trimmed V and J ends, which lost 1 base and 0 bases, there was a span of 12 bases. CDR1 is KGHSH and CDR2 is LQKENI in the germline V gene. The CDR3 DNA sequence: TGTGCCAGCTCACCACGGACAGCGGTTTCTAACTATGGCTACACCTTC. Its protein product is CASSPRTAVSNYGYTF.

The table lists this clonotype with a few counts. The gene calls are TRBV7-9 and TRBJ2-5; 9 nucleotides align to TRBD1. The V gene end was trimmed by 4 bases and the J gene end by 5 bases; junction bases not matched to a gene: 5. CDR3 size: 14 residues. The V gene's germline CDR1 is SEHNR and CDR2 FQNEAQ (reference sequence). This CDR3 reads CASSSTGGSETQYF. The CDR3 nucleotides are TGTGCCAGCAGCTCCACAGGGGGCAGTGAGACCCAGTACTTC.

This clonotype has just a few counts. This sequence joins TRBV11-2 and TRBJ2-1, with 7 bases matching TRBD2. Germline V gene lookup returns CDR1 SGHAT and CDR2 FQNNGV. The CDR3 is 13 amino acids. V lost 7 bases to trimming and J lost 9 bases; unmatched junction nucleotides: 9. The CDR3 bases are TGTGCCAGCACGATGGCGGGAGATGGTGAGCAGTTCTTC. As protein: CASTMAGDGEQFF.

This clonotype was observed a few times. The chain carries TRBV20-1 and TRBJ2-1; D call uncertain. The germline V gene encodes CDR1 DFQATT and CDR2 SNEGSKA (reference sequence). The CDR3 is 15 amino acids. The germline V and J ends were trimmed by 0 bases and 0 bases, with 9 bases remaining between them. CDR3 in amino acids: CSAREAASSYNEQFF. CDR3 coding DNA: TGCAGTGCTAGAGAGGCGGCCAGCTCCTACAATGAGCAGTTCTTC.

This clonotype was recorded a few times. V gene TRBV20-1 combines with J gene TRBJ2-4; D is possibly TRBD1 (6 bases). Germline assignment: CDR1 DFQATT and CDR2 SNEGSKA (reference sequence). Trimming took 2 bases from V and 9 from J, leaving 8 bases between them. The length of the CDR3 is 11 residues. CDR3 bases: TGCAGTGCTAGACAGGGGAGCATTCAGTACTTC. Its protein is CSARQGSIQYF.

By frequency in the sample, this clonotype is medium-sized. J is TRBJ1-5 and V is TRBV6-6, with D possibly being TRBD1 (5 bases). Deletions cut 2 bases from V and 6 bases from J, with 17 bases between. Germline V lookup: CDR1 MNHNY, CDR2 SVGAGI (reference sequence). CDR3 length equals 16 residues. Written as DNA, the CDR3 is TGTGCCAGCAGTTACGGGGCAGGGAGGATGGGTCAGCCCCAGCATTTT. Translation gives CASSYGAGRMGQPQHF.

The chain recombines TRBV12-3 or TRBV12-4 with TRBJ1-1; no clear D gene. Trimming left V 4 bases short and J 5 bases short, with 8 bases between. The CDR3 totals 12 residues. The CDR3 reads CASSSTGTEAFF. DNA for the CDR3: TGTGCCAGCAGTTCGACGGGTACTGAAGCTTTCTTT.

The sample holds a few counts of this clonotype. This chain links TRBV5-4 with TRBJ2-1; tentatively, D is TRBD2 (5 bases). Germline assignment: CDR1 SGHNT and CDR2 YYREEE (reference sequence). The length of the CDR3 is 15 residues. V lost 6 bases to trimming and J lost 4 bases, with 17 bases between them. The CDR3 loop is CASKSWESGYNEQFF. CDR3 sequence (DNA): TGTGCCAGCAAATCTTGGGAGTCAGGATACAATGAGCAGTTCTTC.

This clonotype was observed a few times. The chain recombines TRBV7-8 with TRBJ2-1, with TRBD1 as a possible D gene (6 bases). Looked up from germline, CDR1 is SGHVS and CDR2 is FQNEAQ. The V gene lost 5 bases and the J gene lost 0 bases, with 17 bases spanning the gap. CDR3 length: 17 amino acids. CDR3 residues: CASSPAYDRRSYNEQFF. CDR3 in DNA: TGTGCCAGCAGCCCCGCCTACGACAGGCGCTCCTACAATGAGCAGTTCTTC.

The gene calls are TRBV2 and TRBJ1-5; no firm D call. Between the trimmed V and J ends, which lost 5 bases and 3 bases, there was a span of 20 bases. Germline CDR1 and CDR2: SNHLY and FYNNEI. The CDR3 length is 17 residues. In DNA, the CDR3 is TGTGCCAGCAGTTTGGGCCGCAGCCGTGGTAACAATCAGCCCCAGCATTTT. It yields the protein CASSLGRSRGNNQPQHF.

The V and J genes are TRBV4-1 and TRBJ2-5; D gene ambiguous. V lost 1 base, J lost 2 bases, and 11 bases lay in between. There are 15 residues in the CDR3. CDR1 is MGHRA and CDR2 is YSYEKL in the germline V gene. This CDR3 is CASSQGSILQETQYF. As DNA, the CDR3 is TGCGCCAGCAGCCAAGGGTCGATCCTACAAGAGACCCAGTACTTC.

This clonotype was seen ten or more times. This chain joins TRBV29-1 and TRBJ1-1; possibly TRBD1 for D (5 bases). The CDR3 loop spans 13 amino acids. V dropped 4 bases and J dropped 2 bases, with 11 bases sitting between them. Germline-derived CDR1 and CDR2 are SQVTM and ANQGSEA. CDR3 bases: TGCAGCGTTGGGCAGGGAATCAACACTGAAGCTTTCTTT. Translation: CSVGQGINTEAFF.

This clonotype was seen only a few times. The rearrangement links TRBV28 to TRBJ1-5, with TRBD1 as a possible D gene (6 bases). CDR1 MDHEN and CDR2 SYDVKM come from the germline V gene. The CDR3 length is 14 residues. Trimming stripped 8 bases from V and 1 base from J, with 12 bases between. CDR3 in DNA: TGTGCCAGCTCAGACAGGCACAGCAATCAGCCCCAGCATTTT. It is translated as CASSDRHSNQPQHF.

As for this clonotype: A read error may be the cause here, since a much bigger clone is one base away. The J gene is TRBJ2-5, the V gene TRBV28; D may be TRBD2 (6 bases). The germline V gene has CDR1 MDHEN and CDR2 SYDVKM. The CDR3 runs 14 residues. The chain's CDR3 is CVSSLRELQETQYF. As DNA, the CDR3 is TGTGTCAGCAGTTTGCGGGAACTCCAAGAGACCCAGTACTTC.

This clonotype is classed as medium-sized (0.01 to 0.1%). In DNA form, the CDR3 reads TGCAGCGTCCGGGACACCCAGGCATCCTATGGTGGCTACACCTTC. It yields the protein CSVRDTQASYGGYTF. The V call is TRBV29-1, the J call TRBJ1-2, with D possibly TRBD1 on 6 matching bases. The CDR3 extends over 15 amino acids. V lost 6 bases, J lost 7 bases, and 24 bases lay in between. Germline assignment: CDR1 SQVTM and CDR2 ANQGSEA.

This clonotype turned up a few times. Mismatch with germline at one junction end may stem from a read error. This sequence joins TRBV10-3 and TRBJ2-1; a weak D match, TRBD1 (6 bases). CDR3 size: 13 residues. Per the germline V gene, CDR1 is ENHRY and CDR2 is SYGVKD. The CDR3 DNA sequence: TGTGCCATCAGTGGAAGGTGGGACAATGGGCAGTTCTTC. Its translation is CAISGRWDNGQFF.

This clonotype was seen only a few times. The chain links TRBV7-3 to TRBJ2-3; D is perhaps TRBD2 (5 bases). The length of the CDR3 is 15 residues. CDR1 SGHTA and CDR2 FQGTGA come from the germline V gene. Between the trimmed V and J ends, which lost 8 bases and 2 bases, there was a span of 17 bases. The DNA for the CDR3 is TGTGCCAGCCCGGGATCCCTTGATGACACAGATACGCAGTATTTT. It yields the protein CASPGSLDDTDTQYF.

This clonotype has a handful of counts. The gene calls are TRBV11-2 and TRBJ2-3, with no clear D. V shed 0 bases and J shed 4 bases, with 11 bases lying between them. Germline V gives CDR1 SGHAT, CDR2 FQNNGV. The length of the CDR3 is 15 residues. The DNA of the CDR3 is TGTGCCAGCAGCTTAGATCCCAGTCGAGCAGATACGCAGTATTTT. Translated, it gives CASSLDPSRADTQYF.